The TCR beta chain described here comes from a study of T-cell reconstitution after alpha-beta-depleted transplantation in children. The V gene lost 5 bases and the J gene lost 4 bases, with 11 bases spanning the gap. The CDR3 covers 13 residues. Germline V gene lookup returns CDR1 SGHTA and CDR2 FQGNSA. Unique molecular identifiers were used to barcode this TCRbeta library. TCRdb passed the PCR reads through MiXCR, listing each CDR3 protein once. The sample lists around 400,000 distinct CDR3 sequences, roughly 20% occurring once. There are a few counts of this clonotype. The origin of this receptor is a human donor who donated a stem cell graft to a child with acute myeloid leukemia. This chain uses TRBV7-2 with TRBJ1-2; the D is unclear. The sequencing here drew on PBMCs from the stem cell graft donor, taken from the stem cell graft. This CDR3 is CASSKDGGYGYTF. CDR3 DNA: TGTGCCAGCAGCAAGGACGGAGGCTATGGCTACACCTTC.